What follows are 9 T cell receptor beta chains derived from one specimen sequenced in a study of identical twins. Using its own MiXCR run on the 5' RACE reads, TCRdb lists one record per CDR3 protein. The data show nearly 200,000 distinct CDR3 sequences, about a sixth seen once. The data were also submitted as part of a second study, on T cells expressing NK-cell markers.

Sequencing used CD8+ T cells sorted from blood. Every receptor here comes from a woman younger than 35 in good health.

The rearrangement uses TRBV27 and TRBJ2-1; D gene ambiguous. This CDR3 is 15 amino acids long. Germline V gives CDR1 MNHEY, CDR2 SMNVEV (reference sequence). The V and J ends lost 4 bases and 2 bases respectively, with 12 bases between them. The CDR3 nucleotides read TGTGCCAGCAGTTCAGCTCCTGGCACCTACAATGAGCAGTTCTTC. Residues: CASSSAPGTYNEQFF.

This clonotype has more than one count but fewer than ten. The chain recombines TRBV29-1 with TRBJ2-3; D is possibly TRBD1 or TRBD2 (5 bases each). Germline CDR1 SQVTM, CDR2 ANQGSEA. This CDR3 contains 14 residues. With 5 bases removed from V and 2 bases from J, the gap between germline ends came to 14 bases. CDR3 in DNA: TGCAGCGTTCCAGACGGGACCACCACAGATACGCAGTATTTT. Residues: CSVPDGTTTDTQYF.

In its sample, this clonotype was seen a few times. This sequence joins TRBV12-3 or TRBV12-4 and TRBJ2-4; 10 bases are a match to TRBD2. The V and J ends lost 3 bases and 8 bases, in that order; junction bases with no gene match: 7. The CDR3 extends over 15 amino acids. CDR3 protein: CASSFRSSGSYIQYF. The CDR3 bases are TGTGCCAGCAGTTTTCGGTCTAGCGGGAGTTACATTCAGTACTTC.

The table lists this clonotype with a few counts. V usage is TRBV3-1 and J usage is TRBJ2-7; D perhaps matches TRBD2 (6 bases). This CDR3 spans 13 amino acids. Per germline, CDR1 LGHDT and CDR2 YNNKEL (reference sequence). Trimming took off 0 bases at V and 7 bases at J, with 10 bases between the two ends. The CDR3 here is CASSQEDRGEQYF. The CDR3 coding sequence is TGTGCCAGCAGCCAAGAGGATCGGGGGGAGCAGTACTTC.

A remark on this clonotype: The junction differs from germline at one of its ends, possibly a read error. The chain has TRBV7-7 and TRBJ2-3, with D tentatively TRBD1 (6 bases). The CDR3 has 13 residues. Germline CDR1 SSHAT, CDR2 FNYEAQ (reference sequence). The CDR3, as DNA: TGTGCTAGCAGCTCAGGACAGCAAGATACGCAGTATTTT. It specifies CASSSGQQDTQYF.

This chain connects TRBV11-2 to TRBJ2-2; D perhaps matches TRBD2 (5 bases). The CDR3 sequence is 17 residues long. Per germline, CDR1 SGHAT and CDR2 FQNNGV. Trimming pared 1 base from V and 0 bases from J, leaving 12 bases between. The CDR3 protein is CASSLGPPAANTGELFF. The DNA of the CDR3 is TGTGCCAGCAGCTTAGGTCCTCCAGCGGCGAACACCGGGGAGCTGTTTTTT.

The chain links TRBV13 to TRBJ2-7, with unresolved D. The CDR3 sequence is 12 residues long. The V end was cut by 0 bases, the J end by 6 bases, with 6 bases between. Germline V gene sequence: CDR1 PRHDT, CDR2 FYEKMQ (reference sequence). The CDR3 DNA follows: TGTGCCAGCAGCTTAGGGGTCCGCGAGCAGTACTTC. Amino acid sequence: CASSLGVREQYF. Drawing the rest from reference TRBV13 and TRBJ2-7, the complete variable domain is AAGVIQSPRHLIKEKRETATLKCYPIPRHDTVYWYQQGPGQDPQFLISFYEKMQSDKGSIPDRFSAQQFSDYHSELNMSSLELGDSALYFCASSLGVREQYFGPGTRLTVT.

The sample holds a few counts of this clonotype. Here the CDR3 DNA reads TGTGCCAGCAGCCAAGAAGCAGGGCTAAACAATGAGCAGTTCTTC. Translated: CASSQEAGLNNEQFF. The chain combines TRBV3-1 with TRBJ2-1; D might be TRBD1 (5 bases). Trimming pared 0 bases from V and 5 bases from J, leaving 11 bases between. Germline-derived CDR1 and CDR2 are LGHDT and YNNKEL (reference sequence). The length of the CDR3 is 15 residues.

The CDR3 loop reads CASSFRGGGTDTQYF. In DNA, the CDR3 is TGTGCCAGCAGCTTCCGCGGGGGGGGTACAGATACGCAGTATTTT. The chain combines TRBV5-6 with TRBJ2-3, with 9 positions matching TRBD2. J gave up 3 bases and V 2 bases, and 4 bases lay outside the gene matches. Germline V gene data show CDR1 as SGHDT and CDR2 as YYEEEE. The CDR3 covers 15 residues.